This T cell receptor (beta chain) was identified in a study of preoperative IRX-2 immunotherapy in early breast cancer. As for treatment: preoperative locoregional IRX-2 cytokine immunotherapy. This phase Ib study tested locoregional IRX-2 cytokine immunotherapy given before surgery. The data were produced by immunoSEQ multiplex PCR, yet TCRdb's version contains in-frame clones alone and is incomplete. Of a few thousand clones in the sample, around three quarters were seen once. This CDR3 is built from 13 residues. V was clipped by 4 bases and J by 5 bases, with 6 bases between them. In its sample, this clone is large (0.1 to 1%).

Sequenced material: tumor tissue, taken after IRX-2 immunotherapy. This rearrangement joins TRBV7-1 to TRBJ1-6; D is undetermined. TRBV7-1 is an ORF, and what it does is uncertain. This TCR was sampled from a human donor with breast cancer. This CDR3 is CASSLVDNSPLHF. Written as DNA, the CDR3 is TGTGCCAGCAGCTTAGTCGATAATTCACCCCTCCACTTT.